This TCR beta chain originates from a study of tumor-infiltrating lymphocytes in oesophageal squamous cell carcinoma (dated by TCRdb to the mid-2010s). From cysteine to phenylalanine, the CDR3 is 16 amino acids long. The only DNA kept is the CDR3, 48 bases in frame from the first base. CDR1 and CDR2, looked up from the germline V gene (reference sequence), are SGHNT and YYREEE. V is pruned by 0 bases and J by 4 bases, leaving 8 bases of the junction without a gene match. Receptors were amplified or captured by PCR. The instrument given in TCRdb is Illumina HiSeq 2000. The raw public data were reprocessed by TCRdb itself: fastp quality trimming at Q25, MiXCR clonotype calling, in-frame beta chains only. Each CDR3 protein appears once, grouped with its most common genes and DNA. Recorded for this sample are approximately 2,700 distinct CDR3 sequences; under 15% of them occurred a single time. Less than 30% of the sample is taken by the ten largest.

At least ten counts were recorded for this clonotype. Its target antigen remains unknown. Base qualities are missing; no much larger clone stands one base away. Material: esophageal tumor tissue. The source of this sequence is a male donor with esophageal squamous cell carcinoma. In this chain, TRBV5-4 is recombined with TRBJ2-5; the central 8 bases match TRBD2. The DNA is TGTGCCAGCAGCTTGGGATTACGGGGGGGCCGAGAGACCCAGTACTTC. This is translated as CASSLGLRGGRETQYF.